One and the same sample provided the 32 T cell receptor beta chains below, sequenced in a study of T cell repertoires in cytomegalovirus infection. No antigen has been assigned to these receptors. TCRdb passed the reads through MiXCR, listing each CDR3 protein once. Among roughly 730,000 distinct CDR3 sequences listed, about 33% were seen once. The sample in question was cultured PBMCs, obtained from culture after CMV antigen stimulation. Receptor source: a human donor in good health (CMV status not recorded). Some clones in this sample may be carry-over from other donors' samples.

The chain links TRBV20-1 to TRBJ2-6; D is possibly TRBD1 (5 bases). The CDR3 runs to 14 residues. Germline V gene data show CDR1 as DFQATT and CDR2 as SNEGSKA (reference sequence). DNA for the CDR3: TGCAGCACAGGCTCTGTCTCTGGGGCCAACGTCCTGACTTTC. Translation: CSTGSVSGANVLTF.

Only a few counts were recorded for this clonotype. This chain joins TRBV9 and TRBJ2-3; D not certain. The CDR3 runs to 12 residues. Germline V gene lookup returns CDR1 SGDLS and CDR2 YYNGEE. Trimming removed 0 bases from V and 12 bases from J, with 11 bases in between. This CDR3 reads CASSVVRGPQYF. The CDR3 nucleotides are TGTGCCAGCAGCGTAGTTCGTGGGCCTCAGTATTTT.

The chain employs TRBV15 and TRBJ1-2; D gene uncertain. Germline V gene lookup returns CDR1 LNHNV and CDR2 YYDKDF (reference sequence). The CDR3 sequence is 15 residues long. Trimming pared 1 base from V and 4 bases from J, leaving 13 bases between. The CDR3 sequence is CATSRADGGLYGYTF. The CDR3 nucleotides read TGTGCCACCAGCAGAGCGGACGGCGGCCTCTATGGCTACACCTTC.

The rearrangement joins TRBV6-2 or TRBV6-3 to TRBJ1-1; D is uncertain. The ends were cut back, 8 bases at V and 0 bases at J, with 10 bases in the middle. The CDR3 length is 13 residues. CDR1 is MNHEY and CDR2 is SVGEGT in the germline V gene. CDR3 nucleotide sequence: TGTGCCAGCCTCGAGTTCATGAACACTGAAGCTTTCTTT. The encoded protein is CASLEFMNTEAFF.

V gene TRBV12-3 or TRBV12-4 combines with J gene TRBJ1-1, with 8 bases matching TRBD1. This CDR3 contains 17 residues. V lost 5 bases, J lost 5 bases, and 16 bases stayed unmatched. CDR3 region: CASSPSPGQAHRTEAFF. The CDR3 DNA is TGTGCCAGCAGTCCCTCCCCGGGACAGGCTCATCGGACTGAAGCTTTCTTT.

CDR3 sequence reads: CSLPEGNEQFF. CDR3 DNA: TGCAGCCTCCCCGAGGGCAATGAGCAGTTCTTC. The chain combines TRBV29-1 with TRBJ2-1; D might be TRBD2 (5 bases). The CDR3 extends over 11 amino acids. The V end lost 8 bases, the J end lost 6 bases, and 11 bases lay between the germline ends. Germline V gives CDR1 SQVTM, CDR2 ANQGSEA.

The chain joins TRBV5-6 to TRBJ1-2, with 9 bases identical to TRBD1. CDR3 length: 15 amino acids. Germline assignment: CDR1 SGHDT and CDR2 YYEEEE. The V and J ends lost 4 bases and 4 bases, in that order; junction bases with no gene match: 8. The CDR3 DNA reads as TGTGCCAGCAGCCCCGGGACAGGGAACCCCTATGGCTACACCTTC. Protein product: CASSPGTGNPYGYTF.

The chain combines TRBV3-1 with TRBJ2-1; possible D gene TRBD1, 6 bases. Per germline, CDR1 LGHDT and CDR2 YNNKEL (reference sequence). The CDR3 extends over 12 amino acids. V was pared by 6 bases and J by 6 bases, with 9 bases between. The CDR3 loop reads CASRRRGNEQFF. DNA of the CDR3: TGTGCCAGCAGGCGCAGGGGCAATGAGCAGTTCTTC.

This clonotype was observed a single time. V usage is TRBV12-3 or TRBV12-4 and J usage is TRBJ2-7; 10 nucleotides match TRBD2. The junction had 4 bases not matched to a gene; V was cut back by 6 bases and J by 2 bases. This CDR3 is 14 amino acids long. The CDR3 loop is CASRAAGGPYEQYF. Written as DNA, the CDR3 is TGTGCCAGCAGGGCAGCGGGAGGGCCCTACGAGCAGTACTTC.

This clonotype was detected ten times or more. The J gene is TRBJ2-7, the V gene TRBV7-8, with 10 bases matching TRBD1. The CDR3 length is 13 residues. The junction had 0 bases not matched to a gene; V was cut back by 4 bases and J by 3 bases. Germline loops: CDR1 SGHVS, CDR2 FQNEAQ. This CDR3 reads CASSWDRGYEQYF. The CDR3 nucleotides are TGTGCCAGCAGCTGGGACAGGGGCTACGAGCAGTACTTC. The complete variable domain, with remaining parts taken from reference TRBV7-8 and TRBJ2-7, reads GAGVSQSPRYKVAKRGQDVALRCDPISGHVSLFWYQQALGQGPEFLTYFQNEAQLDKSGLPSDRFFAERPEGSVSTLKIQRTQQEDSAVYLCASSWDRGYEQYFGPGTRLTVT.

This rearrangement joins TRBV10-3 to TRBJ1-2; D remains ambiguous. V was pared by 2 bases and J by 8 bases, with 9 bases between. CDR3 length: 12 amino acids. Germline V gene sequence: CDR1 ENHRY, CDR2 SYGVKD. The CDR3 nucleotides read TGTGCCATCAGTGAGAGCCAGCAAGGCTACACCTTC. The encoded protein is CAISESQQGYTF.

The chain joins TRBV12-3 or TRBV12-4 to TRBJ2-3; weak D call: TRBD1 (6 bases). There are 15 residues in the CDR3. The ends were cut back, 7 bases at V and 3 bases at J, with 17 bases in the middle. The DNA of the CDR3 is TGTGCCAGCACCCGAACAGGGATAGGGACAGATACGCAGTATTTT. Residues: CASTRTGIGTDTQYF.

The rearrangement joins TRBV6-1 to TRBJ1-1; D might be TRBD1 (6 bases). The V gene's germline CDR1 is MNHNS and CDR2 SASEGT. Trimming cost V 6 bases and J 0 bases, with 20 bases left between them. The CDR3 contains 17 residues. CDR3 nucleotides: TGTGCCAGCAGAGCCTCGGACAGCGGGAGAATGAACACTGAAGCTTTCTTT. The encoded protein is CASRASDSGRMNTEAFF.

The V and J genes are TRBV10-3 and TRBJ2-1, with TRBD2 identical over 8 bases. The CDR3 spans 19 residues. Germline V gene data show CDR1 as ENHRY and CDR2 as SYGVKD. V lost 6 bases and J lost 3; bases outside the gene matches: 19. CDR3 region: CAIRPMADQERGYYNEQFF. The CDR3 DNA is TGTGCCATCAGACCCATGGCTGACCAAGAGCGGGGGTACTACAATGAGCAGTTCTTC.

This chain links TRBV29-1 with TRBJ2-3; the D gene is possibly TRBD2 (6 bases). Germline loops: CDR1 SQVTM, CDR2 ANQGSEA. The CDR3 sequence is 14 residues long. V shed 3 bases and J shed 2 bases, with 12 bases lying between them. CDR3 region: CSVEGPGVTDTQYF. In nucleotides, the CDR3 is TGCAGCGTTGAGGGGCCGGGGGTCACAGATACGCAGTATTTT.

A few counts support this clonotype. The chain has TRBV7-2 and TRBJ2-5, with unresolved D. The CDR3 spans 15 residues. The germline V gene has CDR1 SGHTA and CDR2 FQGNSA. V lost 5 bases and J 0 bases, leaving 13 bases between the germline ends. CDR3 in amino acids: CASSPVNLYQETQYF. DNA of the CDR3: TGTGCCAGCAGCCCCGTTAACTTGTACCAAGAGACCCAGTACTTC.

The V gene is TRBV6-5, the J gene TRBJ2-5; 8 bases are shared with TRBD2. V was clipped by 2 bases and J by 4 bases; unmatched bases: 9. Germline loops: CDR1 MNHEY, CDR2 SVGAGI. This CDR3 has 16 residues. The CDR3 DNA follows: TGTGCCAGCAGTTACCTGGAAGCGGGAGCAGGAGAGACCCAGTACTTC. Translated, it gives CASSYLEAGAGETQYF.

This chain connects TRBV12-3 or TRBV12-4 to TRBJ2-7; the D gene is possibly TRBD2 (6 bases). This CDR3 has 13 amino acids. Trimming took 6 bases from V and 6 from J, leaving 15 bases between them. The CDR3 coding sequence is TGTGCCAGCAGCGAAACGGGACTCCGCGAGCAGTACTTC. It codes for CASSETGLREQYF.

This clonotype turned up a few times. The chain couples TRBV20-1 to TRBJ2-5, with D perhaps TRBD1 or TRBD2 (6 bases each). Germline CDR1 and CDR2: DFQATT and SNEGSKA (reference sequence). CDR3 length equals 15 residues. V lost 5 bases and J lost 7, with 23 bases in between. CDR3: CSAPTTGAPGGTQYF. The CDR3 region has the DNA TGCAGTGCTCCGACCACGGGGGCCCCCGGGGGGACCCAGTACTTC.

A few counts support this clonotype. The rearrangement joins TRBV4-2 to TRBJ1-1, with D uncertain. Germline CDR1 is LGHNA and CDR2 is YNFKEQ. This CDR3 contains 15 residues. Trimming took 0 bases from V and 1 from J, leaving 9 bases between them. CDR3 sequence: CASSQDRTKNTEAFF. The CDR3 bases are TGTGCCAGCAGCCAAGACCGGACTAAGAACACTGAAGCTTTCTTT.

This clonotype was detected a few times. The chain couples TRBV18 to TRBJ1-1; TRBD1 is a possible D gene (5 bases). This CDR3 is built from 15 residues. V was cut by 8 bases and J by 0 bases, with 16 bases left in between. Germline CDR1 and CDR2: KGHSH and LQKENI. CDR3 in amino acids: CASLPTGRLNTEAFF. For the CDR3, the DNA is TGTGCCAGCCTCCCGACGGGGCGGTTGAACACTGAAGCTTTCTTT.

This chain connects TRBV4-2 to TRBJ2-4, with 8 bases lining up with TRBD1. The CDR3 has 16 residues. Germline CDR1 is LGHNA and CDR2 is YNFKEQ. With 1 base clipped from V and 3 bases from J, the junction kept 5 bases outside the gene matches. CDR3: CASSQVYRGNKNIQYF. CDR3 coding DNA: TGTGCCAGCAGCCAAGTCTACAGGGGGAACAAAAACATTCAGTACTTC.

The gene calls are TRBV19 and TRBJ1-2, with D tentatively TRBD1 (6 bases). There are 13 residues in the CDR3. The germline V gene encodes CDR1 LNHDA and CDR2 SQIVND (reference sequence). V gave up 7 bases and J gave up 2 bases, with 11 bases separating them. The CDR3 here is CASTWGRNYGYTF. CDR3 DNA: TGTGCCAGTACCTGGGGGCGGAACTATGGCTACACCTTC.

V usage is TRBV7-2 and J usage is TRBJ2-1; 8 bases are a match to TRBD2. Germline V gene sequence: CDR1 SGHTA, CDR2 FQGNSA. V lost 2 bases and J lost 7; bases outside the gene matches: 7. The CDR3 spans 15 residues. CDR3 sequence reads: CASSLMSGGPNEQFF. CDR3 coding DNA: TGTGCCAGCAGCTTAATGTCGGGAGGGCCGAATGAGCAGTTCTTC.

This clonotype was found a few times. The chain joins TRBV5-4 to TRBJ2-1; D perhaps matches TRBD1 (5 bases). The length of the CDR3 is 14 residues. Germline V gene data show CDR1 as SGHNT and CDR2 as YYREEE (reference sequence). V lost 4 bases and J lost 5, with 13 bases in between. Written as DNA, the CDR3 is TGTGCCAGCAGCCCAGGGCGGCAGGACAATGAGCAGTTCTTC. Encoded protein: CASSPGRQDNEQFF.

Only a few counts were recorded for this clonotype. J is TRBJ1-2 and V is TRBV28; D unclear. Trimming took 7 bases from V and 3 from J, leaving 15 bases between them. Germline V gives CDR1 MDHEN, CDR2 SYDVKM. CDR3 size: 14 residues. This CDR3 is CASTLRRMDYGYTF. In DNA form, the CDR3 reads TGTGCCAGCACCCTTCGGCGGATGGACTATGGCTACACCTTC.

V usage is TRBV18 and J usage is TRBJ1-1; no definite D call. V gave up 0 bases and J gave up 6 bases, with 8 bases separating them. In germline, CDR1 is KGHSH, CDR2 LQKENI. This CDR3 is built from 13 residues. CDR3 loop: CASSPPMGSEAFF. The CDR3 bases are TGTGCCAGCTCACCACCGATGGGGTCTGAAGCTTTCTTT.

This clonotype was detected ten times or more. The V gene is TRBV12-3 or TRBV12-4, the J gene TRBJ2-7, with 7 positions matching TRBD2. V was pared by 5 bases and J by 7 bases, with 11 bases of the junction left unmatched. The CDR3 extends over 14 amino acids. The CDR3 DNA follows: TGTGCCAGCAGTCCCGGGACTGCCGGGGGGGAGCAGTACTTC. Residues: CASSPGTAGGEQYF.

This clonotype was counted at least ten times. The chain links TRBV7-2 to TRBJ2-3; 7 bases line up with TRBD2. CDR3 size: 16 residues. CDR1 and CDR2 (germline): SGHTA, FQGNSA. Trimming removed 6 bases from V and 4 bases from J; junction bases left unmatched: 13. In DNA, the CDR3 is TGTGCCAGCAGTCGTAGACTATCCCGGGGGGCAGATACGCAGTATTTT. It yields the protein CASSRRLSRGADTQYF.

The sample holds a few counts of this clonotype. The gene calls are TRBV6-1 and TRBJ1-1; unclear D gene. CDR3 length: 13 residues. The V and J ends lost 6 bases and 2 bases respectively, with 10 bases between them. Germline values: CDR1 MNHNS, CDR2 SASEGT. CDR3 DNA: TGTGCCAGCAGCCAGCGGACTAACACTGAAGCTTTCTTT. Translation: CASSQRTNTEAFF.

This chain joins TRBV7-4 and TRBJ2-5, with D unresolved. The CDR3 has 15 residues. CDR1 is SGHVT, CDR2 SQSDAQ, per germline. The ends were cut back, 1 base at V and 1 base at J, with 10 bases in the middle. For the CDR3, the DNA is TGTGCCAGCAGCTTAGTTCCGGCTATCCAAGAGACCCAGTACTTC. Translation: CASSLVPAIQETQYF.

The rearrangement joins TRBV28 to TRBJ2-6; the D call may be TRBD1 or TRBD2 (6 bases each). V was cut by 8 bases and J by 3 bases, with 11 bases left in between. This CDR3 region has 14 residues. Germline CDR1 and CDR2: MDHEN and SYDVKM. Here the CDR3 reads CASEGGNGANVLTF. The CDR3 nucleotides are TGTGCCAGCGAGGGGGGCAATGGGGCCAACGTCCTGACTTTC. Complete variable domain (other parts from reference TRBV28 and TRBJ2-6): DVKVTQSSRYLVKRTGEKVFLECVQDMDHENMFWYRQDPGLGLRLIYFSYDVKMKEKGDIPEGYSVSREKKERFSLILESASTNQTSMYLCASEGGNGANVLTFGAGSRLTVL.